The rows below give T cell receptor beta chains drawn from one sample of a study of Graves' ophthalmopathy and Graves' hyperthyroidism. TCRdb independently ran MiXCR on the multiplex PCR reads; one entry per CDR3 protein. The table has around 600,000 distinct CDR3 sequences, under 50% seen once. Sequenced input: peripheral blood. The receptors shown here come from an adult man with Graves' ophthalmopathy. CDR3s include the opening cysteine and the closing phenylalanine or tryptophan. The order of the fields is clone size, V gene, J gene, D gene, CDR3 DNA, CDR3 protein. The D gene is left open where the match is weak. Rows give clone size only sometimes, using once, few, many, or a class for an expanded clone.

once	TRBV10-3	TRBJ2-7	TRBD1	TGTGCCTGGAGTGGGGACAGGGGGCTATCCGAGCAGTACTTC	CAWSGDRGLSEQYF
few	TRBV6-6	TRBJ1-2	.	TGTGCCAGCAGTTACCAGACTCAGGGATATGGCTACACCTTC	CASSYQTQGYGYTF
.	TRBV7-9	TRBJ1-2	TRBD1	TGTGCCAGCAGCTTATCTCAGGGGGCTGCTAACTATGGCTACACCTTC	CASSLSQGAANYGYTF
.	TRBV10-3	TRBJ1-4	TRBD1	TGTGCCATCAGCCGAGACAGGGGCACTAATGAAAAACTGTTTTTT	CAISRDRGTNEKLFF
.	TRBV29-1	TRBJ1-6	.	TGCAGCGTTGCCACGGGTCTCCCCCCCAGCAGCGCCAGTAATTCACCCCTCCACTTT	CSVATGLPPSSASNSPLHF
.	TRBV4-1	TRBJ1-5	.	TGCGCCAGCAGCCAGGGTCCCTTTGATCAGCCCCAGCATTTT	CASSQGPFDQPQHF
.	TRBV29-1	TRBJ2-6	.	TGCAGCGTTGACCGAGTCAACCAGAACACTGGGGCCAACGTCCTGACTTTC	CSVDRVNQNTGANVLTF
.	TRBV11-1	TRBJ1-4	.	TGTGCCAGCAGATCAGTGGGGCAGGGCGATGAAAAACTGTTTTTT	CASRSVGQGDEKLFF
once	TRBV7-9	TRBJ2-7	TRBD1	TGTGCCCTGGACCGGACAGGGGGAAACGAGCAGTACTTC	CALDRTGGNEQYF
once	TRBV18	TRBJ1-1	.	TGTGCCAGCTCTCTCACGGGCGAGGGGAACACTGAAGCTTTCTTT	CASSLTGEGNTEAFF
many	TRBV25-1	TRBJ2-5	.	TGTGCCAGCATGGGTCAGCAAGAGACCCAGTACTTC	CASMGQQETQYF
.	TRBV10-3	TRBJ1-1	TRBD1	TGTGCCATCACCTCGACAGGGGTGACTGAAGCTTTCTTT	CAITSTGVTEAFF
many	TRBV19	TRBJ2-5	.	TGTGCCAGTAGTATAGATCTGGCAGGGGCGGAGACCCAGTACTTC	CASSIDLAGAETQYF
many	TRBV29-1	TRBJ2-7	TRBD1	TGCAGCGTAAACAGGGGTCTGGACGAGCAGTACTTC	CSVNRGLDEQYF
many	TRBV6-6	TRBJ1-2	.	TGTGCCAGCAGTTACCCGGGACGAGAAGGCGGCTACACCTTC	CASSYPGREGGYTF
many	TRBV25-1	TRBJ1-1	.	TGTGCCAGCAGTGACCCCAGGGGGAACACTGAAGCTTTCTTT	CASSDPRGNTEAFF
few	TRBV12-5	TRBJ1-3	.	TGTGCTAGTGGTTTGGTACTAGGTGGCTCGAACACCATATATTTT	CASGLVLGGSNTIYF
many	TRBV20-1	TRBJ2-5	TRBD2	TGCAGTGCTAGAAAGGCGGGGGGAGAGACCCAGTACTTC	CSARKAGGETQYF
many	TRBV6-6	TRBJ1-5	.	TGTGCCAGCAGCATAACAGGGCGCAATCAGCCCCAGCATTTT	CASSITGRNQPQHF
.	TRBV5-1	TRBJ1-2	.	TGTGCCTGGAGCCCCTCTTTTGGGGTAGGCTATGGCTACACCTTC	CAWSPSFGVGYGYTF
.	TRBV7-8	TRBJ2-2	.	TGTGCCAGCAGCCCGTACAGGTCCCCCACCACCGGGGAGCTGTTTTTT	CASSPYRSPTTGELFF
many	TRBV4-2	TRBJ2-7	.	TGTGCCAGCAGCCAAACACGAGACCACTACGAGCAGTACTTC	CASSQTRDHYEQYF
few	TRBV12-3/TRBV12-4	TRBJ2-5	TRBD1	TGTGCCAGCAGTCCATTGACAGGGGGCGAAGAGACCCAGTACTTC	CASSPLTGGEETQYF
.	TRBV5-4	TRBJ1-3	.	TGTGCCAGCAGTTGGACGGGAGGAAACACCATATATTTT	CASSWTGGNTIYF
many	TRBV12-3/TRBV12-4	TRBJ1-1	.	TGTGCCAGCAGTTTCCCAGGGCCGGGTGAAGCTTTCTTT	CASSFPGPGEAFF
.	TRBV10-3	TRBJ2-6	.	TGTGCCAGCAAGCACCGCTCTGGGGCCAACGTCCTGACTTTC	CASKHRSGANVLTF
many	TRBV10-3	TRBJ2-2	TRBD1	TGTGCCATCAGTGAATCAGGGGGCGCCATCACCGGGGAGCTGTTTTTT	CAISESGGAITGELFF
many	TRBV19	TRBJ1-2	.	TGTGCCAGTTCGAACCAACCTAACTATGGCTACACCTTC	CASSNQPNYGYTF
few	TRBV5-1	TRBJ2-5	TRBD1	TGCGCCAGCAGCTTGGCCGACGGCTCAGGGGGGACCCAGTACTTC	CASSLADGSGGTQYF
many	TRBV24-1	TRBJ2-5	TRBD1	TGTGCCACCAGTGACCCTAACAGGGGGCTGGGGGAGACCCAGTACTTC	CATSDPNRGLGETQYF
few	TRBV7-9	TRBJ1-5	.	TGTGCCAGCAGCCAAGATTGGTCGGCACAGCCCCAGCATTTT	CASSQDWSAQPQHF
.	TRBV2	TRBJ1-6	TRBD1	TGTGCCAGCAGTGTAGAGGGACAGAGCTCCTATAATTCACCCCTCCACTTT	CASSVEGQSSYNSPLHF
.	TRBV10-3	TRBJ2-5	.	TGTGCCATCAGTCCCGGACAAGAGACCCAGTACTTC	CAISPGQETQYF
once	TRBV25-1	TRBJ1-4	TRBD1	TGTGCCAGCACCGAAAGGGGGCAGGCTGAAAAACTGTTTTTT	CASTERGQAEKLFF
many	TRBV9	TRBJ2-6	.	TGTGCCAGCAGCGTATTACCAGTCCCCTCTGGGGCCAACGTCCTGACTTTC	CASSVLPVPSGANVLTF
.	TRBV25-1	TRBJ2-2	.	TGTGCCAGCAGCCAGGACTGGGCGGTAAGGCCCGGGGAGCTGTTTTTT	CASSQDWAVRPGELFF
.	TRBV7-2	TRBJ2-3	TRBD2	TGTGCCAGCAGCTTGGCCGGAAGACTAGCGGGGGACACAGATACGCAGTATTTT	CASSLAGRLAGDTDTQYF
once	TRBV29-1	TRBJ1-3	.	TGCAGCAGTCCTCAGGGAACTATCGGAAACACCATATATTTT	CSSPQGTIGNTIYF
many	TRBV20-1	TRBJ1-5	TRBD1	TGCAGTGCTTTGACCGGGACAGGGGGAATTCAGCCCCAGCATTTT	CSALTGTGGIQPQHF
.	TRBV5-4	TRBJ2-5	.	TGTGCCAGCAGCCCTAACCCGGGCAGGGTCCTCGGACGAGAGACCCAGTACTTC	CASSPNPGRVLGRETQYF
few	TRBV7-9	TRBJ1-4	.	TGTGCCAGCAGCAATCACAACAGACAGCCTGTAATCGGGGAAAAACTGTTTTTT	CASSNHNRQPVIGEKLFF
few	TRBV10-3	TRBJ1-5	.	TGTGCCAGCAGTGCCCGGCCGTCAAGGTGGCCCCAGCATTTT	CASSARPSRWPQHF
many	TRBV2	TRBJ2-5	.	TGTGCCAGCAGTACTAGTACCCTCCCCCAAGAGACCCAGTACTTC	CASSTSTLPQETQYF
.	TRBV7-2	TRBJ1-1	.	TGTGCCAGCACCCGGGAGAACACTGAAGCTTTCTTT	CASTRENTEAFF
.	TRBV19	TRBJ2-3	TRBD2	TGTGCCAGTAGTATTCCAAGACTAGCGGGAGCTACAGATACGCAGTATTTT	CASSIPRLAGATDTQYF
many	TRBV5-1	TRBJ2-6	.	TGCGCCAGCAGCTTGGGGACCCTCACCGATGGGGCCAACGTCCTGACTTTC	CASSLGTLTDGANVLTF